One and the same sample provided the 31 T cell receptor beta chains below, sequenced in a study of cytomegalovirus exposure and HLA in healthy donors. Profiling relied on immunoSEQ multiplex PCR, and the TCRdb table lists in-frame clones only, not all of them. The sample holds tens of thousands of clones, approximately 88% seen once. The specimen sequenced was PBMCs. Receptor source: a woman younger than 35 in good health and CMV-seropositive.

V gene TRBV7-2 combines with J gene TRBJ1-6; TRBD1 matches 7 bases. V trimming: 1 base; J trimming: 10 bases; junction bases outside the gene matches: 7. Germline V gives CDR1 SGHTA, CDR2 FQGNSA. The CDR3 is made up of 15 amino acids. This chain's CDR3 is CASSLVRAGGSPLHF. CDR3 in DNA: TGTGCCAGCAGCTTAGTTCGGGCAGGGGGATCACCCCTCCACTTT.

The rearrangement uses TRBV28 and TRBJ2-7, with D perhaps TRBD2 (6 bases). The CDR3 has 14 residues. Germline values: CDR1 MDHEN, CDR2 SYDVKM. The V end was cut by 8 bases, the J end by 4 bases, with 18 bases between. DNA for the CDR3: TGTGCCAGCGGAGGGGAACAGCGACCTTACGAGCAGTACTTC. This gives the protein CASGGEQRPYEQYF.

The chain links TRBV14 to TRBJ1-2; TRBD1 aligns across 8 bases. Germline lookup yields CDR1 SGHDN and CDR2 FVKESK. The CDR3 spans 16 residues. V was clipped by 1 base and J by 2 bases; unmatched bases: 6. CDR3 nucleotides: TGTGCCAGCAGCCAAGGTCTAGGACAGGGAAACTATGGCTACACCTTC. Its protein is CASSQGLGQGNYGYTF.

The V gene is TRBV6-4, the J gene TRBJ2-3, with a possible D match to TRBD2 (7 bases). The CDR3 sequence is 15 residues long. CDR1 is MRHNA and CDR2 is SNTAGT in the germline V gene. V was trimmed by 5 bases and J by 4 bases, leaving 16 bases between them. CDR3 region: CASSPQGGGADTQYF. DNA for the CDR3: TGTGCCAGCAGTCCTCAGGGAGGGGGGGCAGATACGCAGTATTTT.

V is TRBV13 and J is TRBJ2-7; TRBD2 aligns across 8 bases. The CDR3 sequence is 15 residues long. CDR1 and CDR2 from the germline V gene are PRHDT and FYEKMQ (reference sequence). J lost 0 bases, V lost 0 bases, and 1 base had no gene match. As DNA, the CDR3 is TGTGCCAGCAGCTTAGGAGCGGGGGACTCCTACGAGCAGTACTTC. This sequence encodes CASSLGAGDSYEQYF.

This clone showed up many times. The gene calls are TRBV7-9 and TRBJ1-5; 7 bases line up with TRBD1. Germline assignment: CDR1 SEHNR and CDR2 FQNEAQ (reference sequence). There are 14 residues in the CDR3. V gave up 3 bases and J gave up 5 bases; unmatched junction bases: 4. The CDR3 DNA follows: TGTGCCAGCAGCTTTACAGGGGAGGATCAGCCCCAGCATTTT. As protein: CASSFTGEDQPQHF. The full variable domain, in which reference TRBV7-9 and TRBJ1-5 provide the parts outside the CDR3, is DTGVSQNPRHKITKRGQNVTFRCDPISEHNRLYWYRQTLGQGPEFLTYFQNEAQLEKSRLLSDRFSAERPKGSFSTLEIQRTEQGDSAMYLCASSFTGEDQPQHFGDGTRLSIL.

This clone was seen a handful of times. The chain carries TRBV7-9 and TRBJ1-2; TRBD1 matches at 7 bases. The CDR3 spans 17 residues. Trimming took 2 bases from V and 4 from J; bases not matched to a gene: 13. Germline CDR1 SEHNR, CDR2 FQNEAQ (reference sequence). The DNA for the CDR3 is TGTGCCAGCAGCTTATCGGATCAGGGGGAGCAGCTCTATGGCTACACCTTC. Protein sequence: CASSLSDQGEQLYGYTF.

This rearrangement joins TRBV5-1 to TRBJ2-1; the match to TRBD1 covers 7 bases. This CDR3 spans 15 amino acids. J was trimmed by 0 bases and V by 3 bases; bases with no gene match: 3. CDR1 and CDR2 (germline): SGHRS, YFSETQ. CDR3 residues: CASSSTGTSYNEQFF. CDR3 bases: TGCGCCAGCAGCTCGACAGGGACCTCCTACAATGAGCAGTTCTTC.

This rearrangement joins TRBV7-9 to TRBJ1-5, with D possibly TRBD1 on 6 matching bases. V was clipped by 10 bases and J by 6 bases, with 13 bases between them. The V gene's germline CDR1 is SEHNR and CDR2 FQNEAQ (reference sequence). This CDR3 has 12 amino acids. The DNA of the CDR3 is TGTGCCACCCCACAAGGGGGTCAGCCCCAGCATTTT. This translates into CATPQGGQPQHF.

The chain couples TRBV2 to TRBJ2-3; 11 bases are shared with TRBD1. CDR3 length equals 16 residues. Germline V gives CDR1 SNHLY, CDR2 FYNNEI. Trimming removed 6 bases from V and 1 base from J; junction bases left unmatched: 6. CDR3 nucleotide sequence: TGTGCCAGCAGCCCGGACAGGGGGCCGGGCACAGATACGCAGTATTTT. Translated: CASSPDRGPGTDTQYF.

The chain carries TRBV6-5 and TRBJ1-4; unclear D gene. CDR1 MNHEY and CDR2 SVGAGI come from the germline V gene. There are 13 residues in the CDR3. The V end lost 11 bases, the J end lost 0 bases, and 10 bases lay between the germline ends. In DNA, the CDR3 is TGTGCCTCCCAGGATCCAACTAATGAAAAACTGTTTTTT. The encoded protein is CASQDPTNEKLFF.

This chain links TRBV15 with TRBJ1-2, with TRBD1 as a possible D gene (5 bases). This CDR3 contains 15 residues. Trimming left V 9 bases short and J 3 bases short, with 20 bases between. Germline CDR1 and CDR2: LNHNV and YYDKDF (reference sequence). The CDR3 region has the DNA TGTGCCACGACCCATCGGGGGGGACGGGACTATGGCTACACCTTC. Translating it yields CATTHRGGRDYGYTF.

The chain is built from TRBV7-8 and TRBJ1-2; D remains unclear. V was clipped by 0 bases and J by 1 base, with 12 bases between them. From germline, CDR1 is SGHVS and CDR2 FQNEAQ. This CDR3 has 16 amino acids. The CDR3 sequence is CASSLAETSLNYGYTF. The CDR3 nucleotides are TGTGCCAGCAGCTTAGCTGAGACAAGCCTTAACTATGGCTACACCTTC.

The chain employs TRBV10-3 and TRBJ2-1, with 10 bases aligning to TRBD2. CDR1 is ENHRY, CDR2 SYGVKD, per germline. The CDR3 runs 16 residues. V dropped 4 bases and J dropped 0; count of bases not matched to a gene: 3. As DNA, the CDR3 is TGTGCCATCAGTGCGCAGCGGGGGGGCTCCTACAATGAGCAGTTCTTC. Its protein is CAISAQRGGSYNEQFF.

This clone was observed once. The chain carries TRBV5-1 and TRBJ2-7; 8 bases are a match to TRBD1. Trimming cost V 2 bases and J 6 bases; bases outside gene matches: 7. This CDR3 is built from 14 residues. Germline CDR1 is SGHRS and CDR2 is YFSETQ. The CDR3 bases are TGCGCCAGCAGCTTCGGACAGGGAACCTCCGAGCAGTACTTC. Amino acid sequence: CASSFGQGTSEQYF. Full variable domain (remainder filled in from reference TRBV5-1 and TRBJ2-7): KAGVTQTPRYLIKTRGQQVTLSCSPISGHRSVSWYQQTPGQGLQFLFEYFSETQRNKGNFPGRFSGRQFSNSRSEMNVSTLELGDSALYLCASSFGQGTSEQYFGPGTRLTVT.

A remark on this clone: The same CDR3 also results from other DNA sequences found in this sample. The rearrangement joins TRBV10-1 to TRBJ2-3; no definite D call. V gave up 6 bases and J gave up 0 bases, with 4 bases separating them. From germline, CDR1 is WNHNN and CDR2 SYGVQD (reference sequence). The CDR3 is 12 residues long. The CDR3 reads CASSYSTDTQYF. In nucleotides, the CDR3 is TGCGCCAGCAGCTACAGCACAGATACGCAGTATTTT.

The chain couples TRBV5-1 to TRBJ1-1; 9 nucleotides align to TRBD1. Germline V lookup: CDR1 SGHRS, CDR2 YFSETQ. This CDR3 spans 19 amino acids. The V segment lost 2 bases and the J segment 3 bases; nucleotides outside the gene matches: 17. The chain's CDR3 is CASSFTIRPGQGVDTEAFF. The DNA for the CDR3 is TGCGCCAGCAGCTTTACTATACGTCCGGGACAGGGTGTCGACACTGAAGCTTTCTTT.

The CDR3 sequence: CASSLYLAGGTGELFF. The CDR3, as DNA: TGTGCCAGCAGTTTATACCTAGCGGGGGGGACCGGGGAGCTGTTTTTT. The chain joins TRBV27 to TRBJ2-2; 12 bases are shared with TRBD2. Germline V gives CDR1 MNHEY, CDR2 SMNVEV (reference sequence). After removal of 1 base from V and 5 bases from J, the junction contained 2 bases not matched to a gene. The CDR3 consists of 16 residues.

The chain is built from TRBV5-8 and TRBJ1-2, with D unresolved. V was pared by 0 bases and J by 2 bases, with 8 bases between. Looked up from germline, CDR1 is SGHTS and CDR2 is YDEGEE. CDR3 length: 14 amino acids. CDR3 nucleotide sequence: TGTGCCAGCAGCTTGGGTCACTCCAACTATGGCTACACCTTC. Amino acids: CASSLGHSNYGYTF. Drawing the rest from reference TRBV5-8 and TRBJ1-2, the complete variable domain is EAGVTQSPTHLIKTRGQQATLRCSPISGHTSVYWYQQALGLGLQFLLWYDEGEERNRGNFPPRFSGRQFPNYSSELNVNALELEDSALYLCASSLGHSNYGYTFGSGTRLTVV.

This clone appeared a single time. This chain connects TRBV19 to TRBJ2-3; TRBD2 matches at 8 bases. V shed 5 bases, J shed 5 bases, and the junction held 15 bases outside the gene matches. This CDR3 has 17 amino acids. CDR1 is LNHDA, CDR2 SQIVND, per germline (reference sequence). The CDR3 loop is CASSSSTSVGPGDTQYF. The CDR3 DNA follows: TGTGCCAGTAGTTCCTCGACTAGCGTTGGCCCTGGAGATACGCAGTATTTT.

The chain is built from TRBV6-5 and TRBJ1-5; tentatively, D is TRBD1 (6 bases). Trimming shortened V by 0 bases and J by 4 bases, and 13 bases separated the two germline ends. The CDR3 runs to 16 residues. Germline V gene sequence: CDR1 MNHEY, CDR2 SVGAGI. This CDR3 reads CASSYSSPRGNQPQHF. The CDR3 DNA follows: TGTGCCAGCAGTTACTCGTCCCCAAGGGGGAATCAGCCCCAGCATTTT.

The V and J genes are TRBV30 and TRBJ1-4, with D perhaps TRBD1 (6 bases). CDR3 size: 12 residues. Trimming pared 3 bases from V and 8 bases from J, leaving 10 bases between. The germline gives CDR1 GTSNPN, CDR2 SVGIG (reference sequence). The CDR3 region has the DNA TGTGCCTGGAGCCTACAGGGAGAAAAACTGTTTTTT. As protein: CAWSLQGEKLFF.

V usage is TRBV6-1 and J usage is TRBJ1-1; the match to TRBD1 covers 9 bases. The germline V gene has CDR1 MNHNS and CDR2 SASEGT. The CDR3 spans 15 residues. The trim removed 1 base at V and 5 bases at J, leaving 5 bases unmatched. This CDR3 reads CASSEVTTGGTEAFF. DNA of the CDR3: TGTGCCAGCAGTGAAGTTACGACAGGGGGGACTGAAGCTTTCTTT.

V is TRBV19 and J is TRBJ2-7, with D maybe TRBD2 (6 bases). The CDR3 totals 14 residues. V dropped 4 bases and J dropped 2 bases, with 12 bases sitting between them. CDR1 and CDR2 from the germline V gene are LNHDA and SQIVND (reference sequence). The CDR3 DNA sequence: TGTGCCAGTAGTACGAGCGGGCCTGCCTACGAGCAGTACTTC. Protein: CASSTSGPAYEQYF.

V is TRBV9 and J is TRBJ2-3; 8 bases fit TRBD2. Trimming cost V 7 bases and J 6 bases; bases outside gene matches: 16. This CDR3 is built from 16 residues. From germline, CDR1 is SGDLS and CDR2 YYNGEE. CDR3 DNA: TGTGCCAGCGGGGACGGCGGGGGGATTAATAGGGATACGCAGTATTTT. Protein product: CASGDGGGINRDTQYF.

The chain combines TRBV5-1 with TRBJ1-4; TRBD1 aligns across 11 bases. Trimming took 4 bases from V and 3 from J; bases not matched to a gene: 5. Germline CDR1 SGHRS, CDR2 YFSETQ. This CDR3 has 16 amino acids. The CDR3 spells CASSNGQGASNEKLFF. DNA of the CDR3: TGCGCCAGCAGCAATGGACAGGGGGCGTCTAATGAAAAACTGTTTTTT.

The table lists this clone with a few counts. The chain is built from TRBV30 and TRBJ1-4, with no clear D. The CDR3 covers 14 residues. Trimming took off 0 bases at V and 8 bases at J, with 13 bases between the two ends. The germline V gene has CDR1 GTSNPN and CDR2 SVGIG (reference sequence). DNA for the CDR3: TGTGCCTGGAGTGTAAGCGGATCCGGGGAAAAACTGTTTTTT. Translating gives CAWSVSGSGEKLFF.

The rearrangement uses TRBV7-6 and TRBJ2-7; D gene uncertain. This CDR3 contains 13 residues. V was pared by 1 base and J by 6 bases, with 10 bases between. CDR1 and CDR2 from the germline V gene are SGHVS and FNYEAQ. Here the CDR3 reads CASSLGEEAEQYF. CDR3 nucleotide sequence: TGTGCCAGCAGCTTAGGAGAAGAGGCCGAGCAGTACTTC. The full variable domain, with the rest looked up from reference TRBV7-6 and TRBJ2-7, is GAGVSQSPRYKVTKRGQDVALRCDPISGHVSLYWYRQALGQGPEFLTYFNYEAQQDKSGLPNDRFSAERPEGSISTLTIQRTEQRDSAMYRCASSLGEEAEQYFGPGTRLTVT.

The CDR3 DNA is TGTGCCAGCAGCTTAGACTTTGTGGGGGGGCAAGAGACCCAGTACTTC. It encodes CASSLDFVGGQETQYF. The V gene is TRBV7-9, the J gene TRBJ2-5; 7 nucleotides agree with TRBD2. Trimming cost V 1 base and J 2 bases; bases outside gene matches: 7. Germline loops: CDR1 SEHNR, CDR2 FQNEAQ (reference sequence). This CDR3 is built from 16 residues.

CDR3 residues: CASSQGEGQVADTQYF. The CDR3 DNA follows: TGCGCCAGCAGCCAAGGGGAAGGACAGGTGGCAGATACGCAGTATTTT. This rearrangement joins TRBV4-3 to TRBJ2-3, with TRBD1 matching 7 bases. With V trimmed by 1 base and J by 4 bases, 8 bases remained unmatched. This CDR3 comprises 16 residues. The germline gives CDR1 LGHNA, CDR2 YSLEER.

The V gene is TRBV5-1, the J gene TRBJ2-1; a possible D gene is TRBD1 (6 bases). Trimming removed 3 bases at V and 4 bases at J, with 14 bases between. CDR3 length: 15 residues. CDR1 and CDR2 (germline): SGHRS, YFSETQ. CDR3 DNA: TGCGCCAGCAGCTCCGGACAGAGGGTTTACAATGAGCAGTTCTTC. It codes for CASSSGQRVYNEQFF.